This record looks at one T cell receptor beta chain sequence and its context. Its antigen is as yet unknown. The repertoire was sequenced with immunoSEQ multiplex PCR; TCRdb's copy has only in-frame clones and lacks some. The profile covers 20,000 to 25,000 clones, with 75% to 85% appearing a single time and roughly a quarter taken by the ten largest. The sample belongs to a study of OX40 agonist ivuxolimab in advanced cancers. Findings and limits, study-wide: The study found among the lowest clonal expansion in partial responders at 0.1-3.0 mg/kg. More expanded clones were found, on average, in CD8+ than in CD4+ T cells.

Systemic immunosuppression or a history of autoimmune disease excluded patients. The investigators sampled blood at baseline, at cycle 4 day 1, and at cycle 7 day 1. Trimming shortened V by 4 bases and J by 1 base, and 16 bases separated the two germline ends. Germline V lookup: CDR1 MDHEN, CDR2 SYDVKM. The CDR3 is 16 amino acids. The J gene is TRBJ1-1, the V gene TRBV28, with D perhaps matching TRBD1 (5 bases). The TCR sequence derives from an adult with an advanced solid tumor such as melanoma, head and neck, liver or kidney cancer. This sample comprised CD4+ or CD8+ T cells sorted from blood, obtained in a trial of the OX40 agonist ivuxolimab. The CDR3 here is CASSSPPSGWNTEAFF. The DNA for the CDR3 is TGTGCCAGCAGTTCCCCTCCTTCAGGGTGGAACACTGAAGCTTTCTTT. Combining the CDR3 with reference TRBV28 and TRBJ1-1 gives the whole variable domain DVKVTQSSRYLVKRTGEKVFLECVQDMDHENMFWYRQDPGLGLRLIYFSYDVKMKEKGDIPEGYSVSREKKERFSLILESASTNQTSMYLCASSSPPSGWNTEAFFGQGTRLTVV.